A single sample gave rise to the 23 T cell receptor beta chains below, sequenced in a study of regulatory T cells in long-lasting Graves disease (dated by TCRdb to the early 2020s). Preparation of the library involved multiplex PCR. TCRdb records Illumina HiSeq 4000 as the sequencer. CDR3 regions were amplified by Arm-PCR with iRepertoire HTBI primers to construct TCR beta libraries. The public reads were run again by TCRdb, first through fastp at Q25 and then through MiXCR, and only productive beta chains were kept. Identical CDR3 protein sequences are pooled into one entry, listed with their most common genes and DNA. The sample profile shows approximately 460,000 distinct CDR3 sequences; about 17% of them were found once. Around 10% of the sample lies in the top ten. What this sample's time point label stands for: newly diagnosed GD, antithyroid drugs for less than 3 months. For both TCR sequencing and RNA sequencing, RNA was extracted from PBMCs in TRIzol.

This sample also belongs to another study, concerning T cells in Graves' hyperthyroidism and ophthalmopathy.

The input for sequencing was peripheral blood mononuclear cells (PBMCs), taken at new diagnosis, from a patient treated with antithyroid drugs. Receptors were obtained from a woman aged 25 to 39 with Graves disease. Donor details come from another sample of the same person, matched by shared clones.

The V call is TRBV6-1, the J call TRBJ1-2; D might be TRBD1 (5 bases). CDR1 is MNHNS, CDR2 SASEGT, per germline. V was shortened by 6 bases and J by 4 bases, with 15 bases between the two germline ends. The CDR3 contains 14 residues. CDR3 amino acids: CASRATAPLYGYTF. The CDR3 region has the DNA TGTGCCAGCAGAGCGACAGCCCCGCTCTATGGCTACACCTTC.

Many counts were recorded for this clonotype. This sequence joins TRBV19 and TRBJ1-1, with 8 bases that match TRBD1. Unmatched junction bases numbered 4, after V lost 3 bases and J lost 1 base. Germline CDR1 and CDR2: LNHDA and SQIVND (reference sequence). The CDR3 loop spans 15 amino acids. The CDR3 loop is CASSIRDRRNTEAFF. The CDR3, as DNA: TGTGCCAGTAGTATTCGGGACAGGAGGAACACTGAAGCTTTCTTT.

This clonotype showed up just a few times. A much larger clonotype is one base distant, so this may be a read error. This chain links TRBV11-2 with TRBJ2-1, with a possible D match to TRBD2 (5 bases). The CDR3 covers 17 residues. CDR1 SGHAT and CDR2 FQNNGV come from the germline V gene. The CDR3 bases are TGTGCCAGCAGCTCGCAAGATATGGGGAGACTTGGGAATGAGCAGCTCTTC. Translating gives CASSSQDMGRLGNEQLF.

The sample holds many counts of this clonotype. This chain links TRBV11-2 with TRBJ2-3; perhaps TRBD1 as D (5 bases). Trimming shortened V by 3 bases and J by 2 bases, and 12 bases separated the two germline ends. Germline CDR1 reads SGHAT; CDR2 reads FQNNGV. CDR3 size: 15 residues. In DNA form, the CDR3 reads TGTGCCAGCAGCTTCACTGGGGCCCACACAGATACGCAGTATTTT. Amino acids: CASSFTGAHTDTQYF.

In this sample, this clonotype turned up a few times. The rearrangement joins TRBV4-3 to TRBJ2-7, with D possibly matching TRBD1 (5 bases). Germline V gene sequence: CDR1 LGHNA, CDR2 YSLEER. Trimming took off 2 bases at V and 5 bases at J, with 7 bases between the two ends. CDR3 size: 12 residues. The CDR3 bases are TGCGCCAGCAGCCAAAGGGGCCACGAGCAGTACTTC. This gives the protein CASSQRGHEQYF.

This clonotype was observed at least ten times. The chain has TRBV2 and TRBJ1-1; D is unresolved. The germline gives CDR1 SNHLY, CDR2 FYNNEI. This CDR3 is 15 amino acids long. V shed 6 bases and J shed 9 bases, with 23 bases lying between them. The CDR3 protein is CASSGPPASTEKAFF. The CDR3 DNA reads TGTGCCAGCAGCGGACCCCCGGCTTCAACGGAAAAAGCTTTCTTT.

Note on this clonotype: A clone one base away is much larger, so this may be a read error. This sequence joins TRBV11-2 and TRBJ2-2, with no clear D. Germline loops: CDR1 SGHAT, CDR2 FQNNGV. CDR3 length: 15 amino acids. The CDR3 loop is CTSTLGGFNTGELFF. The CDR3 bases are TGTACCAGCACCCTAGGTGGCTTCAACACCGGGGAGCTGTTTTTT.

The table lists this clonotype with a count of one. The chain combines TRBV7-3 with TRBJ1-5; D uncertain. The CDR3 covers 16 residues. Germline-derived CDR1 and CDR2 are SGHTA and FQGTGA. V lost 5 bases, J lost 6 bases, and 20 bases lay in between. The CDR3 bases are TGTGCCAGCAGCCCCTCTAACTGGGTCCGGGCTCAGCCCCAGCATTTT. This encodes CASSPSNWVRAQPQHF.

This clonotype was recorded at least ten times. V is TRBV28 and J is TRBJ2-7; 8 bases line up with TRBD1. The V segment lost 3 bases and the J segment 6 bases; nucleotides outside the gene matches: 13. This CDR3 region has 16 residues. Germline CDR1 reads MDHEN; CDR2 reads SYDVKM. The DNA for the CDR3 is TGTGCCAGCAGTTTCCGAGACAGGGGTCCCCATTTCGAGCAGTACTTC. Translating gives CASSFRDRGPHFEQYF.

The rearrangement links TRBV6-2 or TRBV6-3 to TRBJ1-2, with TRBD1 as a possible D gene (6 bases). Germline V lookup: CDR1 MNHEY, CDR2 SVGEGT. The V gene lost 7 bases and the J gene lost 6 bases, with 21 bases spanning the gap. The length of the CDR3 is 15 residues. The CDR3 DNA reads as TGTGCCAGCACCGACCCCCGGGGGCGCGTGAATGGCTACACCTTC. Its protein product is CASTDPRGRVNGYTF.

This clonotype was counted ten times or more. In nucleotides, the CDR3 is TGTGCCTGGAGTGTAAACGGTTTGAGCTCCTACAATGAGCAGTTCTTC. It codes for CAWSVNGLSSYNEQFF. V usage is TRBV30 and J usage is TRBJ2-1, with D uncertain. This CDR3 has 16 amino acids. V was clipped by 0 bases and J by 0 bases, with 12 bases between them. Germline values: CDR1 GTSNPN, CDR2 SVGIG (reference sequence).

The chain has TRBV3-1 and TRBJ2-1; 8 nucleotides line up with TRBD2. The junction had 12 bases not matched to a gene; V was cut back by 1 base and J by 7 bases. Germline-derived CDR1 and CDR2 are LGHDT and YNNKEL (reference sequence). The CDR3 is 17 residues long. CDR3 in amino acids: CASSQGKGGRPGNEQFF. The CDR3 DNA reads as TGTGCCAGCAGCCAAGGGAAAGGCGGGAGGCCGGGGAATGAGCAGTTCTTC.

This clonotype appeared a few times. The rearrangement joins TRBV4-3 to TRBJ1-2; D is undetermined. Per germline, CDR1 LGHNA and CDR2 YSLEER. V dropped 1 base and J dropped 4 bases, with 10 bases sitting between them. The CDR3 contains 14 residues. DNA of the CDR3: TGCGCCAGCAGCCAAGTGCCACAGACCTATGGCTACACCTTC. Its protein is CASSQVPQTYGYTF.

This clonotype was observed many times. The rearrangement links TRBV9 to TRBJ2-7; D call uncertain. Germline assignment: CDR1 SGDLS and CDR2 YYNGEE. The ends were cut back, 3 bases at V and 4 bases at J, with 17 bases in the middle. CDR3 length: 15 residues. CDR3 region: CASSAHPLSGYEQYF. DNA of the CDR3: TGTGCCAGCAGCGCCCATCCCCTTAGTGGGTACGAGCAGTACTTC.

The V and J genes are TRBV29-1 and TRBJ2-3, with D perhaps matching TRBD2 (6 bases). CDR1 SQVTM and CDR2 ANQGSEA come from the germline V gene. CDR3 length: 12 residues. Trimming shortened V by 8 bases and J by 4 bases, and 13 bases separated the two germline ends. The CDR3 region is CSFVEGPDTQYF. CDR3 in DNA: TGCAGCTTCGTGGAGGGTCCAGATACGCAGTATTTT.

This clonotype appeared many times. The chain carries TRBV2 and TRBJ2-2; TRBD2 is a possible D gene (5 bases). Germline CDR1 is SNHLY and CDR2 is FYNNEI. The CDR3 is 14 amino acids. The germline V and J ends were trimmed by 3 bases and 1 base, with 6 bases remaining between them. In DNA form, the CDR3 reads TGTGCCAGCAGTGAGGGAGTGAACACCGGGGAGCTGTTTTTT. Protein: CASSEGVNTGELFF. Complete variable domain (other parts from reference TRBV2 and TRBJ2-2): EPEVTQTPSHQVTQMGQEVILRCVPISNHLYFYWYRQILGQKVEFLVSFYNNEISEKSEIFDDQFSVERPDGSNFTLKIRSTKLEDSAMYFCASSEGVNTGELFFGEGSRLTVL.

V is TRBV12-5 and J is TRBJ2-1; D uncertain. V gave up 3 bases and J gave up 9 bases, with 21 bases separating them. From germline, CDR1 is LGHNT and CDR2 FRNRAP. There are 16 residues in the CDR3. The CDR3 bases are TGTGCTAGTGGTTTAATTACAGCTAGGGTTTCGTTTGAGCAGTTCTTC. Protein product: CASGLITARVSFEQFF.

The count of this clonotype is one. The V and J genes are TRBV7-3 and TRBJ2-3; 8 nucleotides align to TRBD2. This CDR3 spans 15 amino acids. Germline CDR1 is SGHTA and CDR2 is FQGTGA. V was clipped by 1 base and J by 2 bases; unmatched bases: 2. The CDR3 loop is CASSLSGGITDTQYF. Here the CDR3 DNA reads TGTGCCAGCAGCTTAAGCGGGGGGATCACAGATACGCAGTATTTT.

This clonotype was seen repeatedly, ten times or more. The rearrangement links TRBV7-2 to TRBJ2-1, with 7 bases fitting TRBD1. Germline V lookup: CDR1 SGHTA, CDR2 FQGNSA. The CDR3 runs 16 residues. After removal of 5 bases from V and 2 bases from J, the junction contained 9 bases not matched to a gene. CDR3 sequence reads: CASSPGHGTAYNEQFF. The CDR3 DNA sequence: TGTGCCAGCAGCCCGGGCCACGGGACAGCCTACAATGAGCAGTTCTTC. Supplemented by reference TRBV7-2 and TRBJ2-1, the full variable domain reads GAGVSQSPSNKVTEKGKDVELRCDPISGHTALYWYRQSLGQGLEFLIYFQGNSAPDKSGLPSDRFSAERTGGSVSTLTIQRTQQEDSAVYLCASSPGHGTAYNEQFFGPGTRLTVL.

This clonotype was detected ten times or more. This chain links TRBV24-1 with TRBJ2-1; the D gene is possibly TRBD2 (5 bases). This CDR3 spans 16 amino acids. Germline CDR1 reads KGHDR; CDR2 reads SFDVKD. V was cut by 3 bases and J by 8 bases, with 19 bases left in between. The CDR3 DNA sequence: TGTGCCACCAGTGATGCCCCACGGGGTCGAAGACATGAGCAGTTCTTC. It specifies CATSDAPRGRRHEQFF.

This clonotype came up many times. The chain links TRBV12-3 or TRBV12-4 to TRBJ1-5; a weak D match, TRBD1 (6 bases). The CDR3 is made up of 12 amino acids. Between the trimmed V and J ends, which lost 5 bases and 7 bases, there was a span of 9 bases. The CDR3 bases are TGTGCCAGCAGTCCAGGGGTCCAGCCCCAGCATTTT. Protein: CASSPGVQPQHF.

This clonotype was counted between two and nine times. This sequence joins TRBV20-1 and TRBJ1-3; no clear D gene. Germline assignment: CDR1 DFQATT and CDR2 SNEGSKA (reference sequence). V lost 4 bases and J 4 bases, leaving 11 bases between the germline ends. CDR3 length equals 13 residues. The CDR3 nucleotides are TGCAGTGCTAATAGCCAATCCGGAAACACCATATATTTT. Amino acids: CSANSQSGNTIYF.

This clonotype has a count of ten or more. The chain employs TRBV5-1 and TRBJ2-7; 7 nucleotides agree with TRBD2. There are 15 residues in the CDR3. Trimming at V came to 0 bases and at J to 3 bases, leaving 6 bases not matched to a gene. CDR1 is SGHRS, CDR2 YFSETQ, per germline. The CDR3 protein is CASSLGASGHYEQYF. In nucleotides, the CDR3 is TGCGCCAGCAGCTTGGGGGCTAGCGGACACTACGAGCAGTACTTC.